Listed below are T cell receptor beta chains from one sample, sequenced in a study of early T cells in non-severe SARS-CoV-2 infection. TCRdb called the 5' RACE reads again in MiXCR, with one record for every CDR3 protein. The repertoire holds more than 55,000 distinct CDR3 sequences, with more than 8.5% as singletons. The source material was whole blood. The receptors here all came from an adult who was a healthcare worker with PCR-confirmed SARS-CoV-2 infection or an uninfected control (not recorded which). Both conserved end residues are part of each CDR3. The D gene is left open where the match is weak. For some rows the clone size is stated as once, few or many, or as a class when expanded; others skip it.

. | TRBJ1-1 | TRBV12-3/TRBV12-4 | . | TGTGCCAGCAGTTTGTCCAGCGGGAACACTGAAGCTTTCTTT | CASSLSSGNTEAFF
few | TRBJ1-2 | TRBV6-2/TRBV6-3 | . | TGTGCCAGCACCGGGGGACTTTATGGCTACACCTTC | CASTGGLYGYTF
many | TRBJ1-4 | TRBV12-2 | . | . | CASRLGRYRSGGPGALMKNCFF
many | TRBJ2-2 | TRBV11-2 | . | TGTGCCAGCAGCTGGAACGGTTACACCGGGGAGCTGTTTTTT | CASSWNGYTGELFF
many | TRBJ2-3 | TRBV5-5 | . | TGTGCCAGCAACAAGGGTACAACTTCAGATACGCAGTATTTT | CASNKGTTSDTQYF
many | TRBJ2-7 | TRBV28 | . | TGTGCCAGCAGTTCCTCATCCCGACTAGGTACCTACGAGCAGTACTTC | CASSSSSRLGTYEQYF
many | TRBJ2-3 | TRBV6-2/TRBV6-3 | TRBD2 | TGTGCCAGCAGGCCTCCGGGACTAGCGGGAGGAGATACGCAGTATTTT | CASRPPGLAGGDTQYF
few | TRBJ2-5 | TRBV28 | . | TGTGCCAGCAGCTCCGTGGACAAGGTTCTGGAGACCCAGTACTTC | CASSSVDKVLETQYF
many | TRBJ2-5 | TRBV12-3/TRBV12-4 | TRBD1 | TGTGCCAGCAGTTTAGGGACAGGGAAAATTGGGACCCAGTACTTC | CASSLGTGKIGTQYF
many | TRBJ2-4 | TRBV20-1 | . | TGCAGTGCTAGAGGGGGCAGTGCAATTCAGTACTTC | CSARGGSAIQYF
many | TRBJ1-2 | TRBV6-5 | . | TGTGCCAGCAGGGCAGAAAGAGGTTCTTGGTATGGCTACACCTTC | CASRAERGSWYGYTF